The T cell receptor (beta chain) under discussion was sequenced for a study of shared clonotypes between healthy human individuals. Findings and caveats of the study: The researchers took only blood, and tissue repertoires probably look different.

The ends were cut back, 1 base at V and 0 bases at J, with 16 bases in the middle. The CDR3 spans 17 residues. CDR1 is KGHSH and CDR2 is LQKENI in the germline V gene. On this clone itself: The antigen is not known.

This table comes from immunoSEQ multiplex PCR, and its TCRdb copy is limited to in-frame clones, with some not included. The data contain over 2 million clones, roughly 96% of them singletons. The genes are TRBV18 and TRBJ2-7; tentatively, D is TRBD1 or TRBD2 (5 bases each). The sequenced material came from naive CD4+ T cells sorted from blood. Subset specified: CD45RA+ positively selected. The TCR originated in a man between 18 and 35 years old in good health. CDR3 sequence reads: CASSPLEGTANSYEQYF. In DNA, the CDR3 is TGTGCCAGCTCACCACTTGAAGGGACGGCGAACTCCTACGAGCAGTACTTC.